The subject of this entry is one T cell receptor beta chain. Its antigen remains unidentified. This CDR3 comprises 13 residues. V lost 6 bases, J lost 2 bases, and 10 bases lay in between. This entry belongs to a study of early T cells in non-severe SARS-CoV-2 infection. About the research overall: Sequencing of unsorted whole blood was done on bulk RNA, leaving chains unpaired. Findings of the study overall: Comparison of clonotypes with VDJdb favored anti-spike CD8 responses while missing private and CD4 specificities.

Individual cDNA molecules each received unique molecular identifiers attached to them. Each CDR3 protein is one row after TCRdb ran MiXCR on the 5' RACE reads. The sample consists of over 85,000 distinct CDR3 sequences, roughly 13% of them appearing once. The chain combines TRBV12-3 or TRBV12-4 with TRBJ1-2; perhaps TRBD1 as D (5 bases). The TCR was taken from an adult who was a healthcare worker with PCR-confirmed SARS-CoV-2 infection or an uninfected control (not recorded which). Sample: whole blood, taken at baseline. The CDR3 sequence is CASSHDSNYGYTF. CDR3 DNA sequence: TGTGCCAGCAGCCACGACAGCAACTATGGCTACACCTTC.